These 15 T cell receptor beta chains originate from one sample sequenced in a study of regulatory T cells in long-lasting Graves disease. Time point denoted: newly diagnosed GD, antithyroid drugs for less than 3 months. RNA from PBMCs was the source of the TCR library. For TCR beta, libraries came from iRepertoire HTBI primers and Arm-PCR of CDR3 regions. TCRdb passed the multiplex PCR reads through MiXCR, listing each CDR3 protein once. This sample has about 610,000 distinct CDR3 sequences, with 16% found just once. The data also belong to a second study, concerning T cells in Graves' hyperthyroidism and ophthalmopathy.

Sample: peripheral blood mononuclear cells (PBMCs), taken at new diagnosis, from a patient treated with antithyroid drugs. These receptors were collected from a man in his late teens or twenties with Graves disease.

This clonotype was seen ten or more times. The rearrangement joins TRBV30 to TRBJ1-2, with D unclear. V was cut by 3 bases and J by 2 bases, with 10 bases left in between. The CDR3 length is 13 residues. Per germline, CDR1 GTSNPN and CDR2 SVGIG (reference sequence). CDR3 bases: TGTGCCTGGAGCCCCTTAGGAAACTATGGCTACACCTTC. As protein: CAWSPLGNYGYTF.

The sample holds a few counts of this clonotype. This rearrangement joins TRBV28 to TRBJ2-7, with TRBD2 identical over 8 bases. V gave up 6 bases and J gave up 2 bases; unmatched junction bases: 6. Germline CDR1 and CDR2: MDHEN and SYDVKM. This CDR3 contains 14 residues. CDR3 sequence: CASRTSGPAYEQYF. The CDR3 bases are TGTGCCAGCAGAACTAGCGGTCCTGCCTACGAGCAGTACTTC.

In this sample, this clonotype turned up many times. CDR3 DNA: TGCGCCAGCAGCTTGGGACAGGGGGTGGGACACACTGAAGCTTTCTTT. It translates to CASSLGQGVGHTEAFF. The rearrangement uses TRBV5-1 and TRBJ1-1; 9 nucleotides align to TRBD1. The germline CDR1 and CDR2 sequences are SGHRS and YFSETQ. Trimming at V came to 0 bases and at J to 3 bases, leaving 6 bases not matched to a gene. The CDR3 runs to 16 residues. Based on the CDR3 plus reference TRBV5-1 and TRBJ1-1, the full variable domain is KAGVTQTPRYLIKTRGQQVTLSCSPISGHRSVSWYQQTPGQGLQFLFEYFSETQRNKGNFPGRFSGRQFSNSRSEMNVSTLELGDSALYLCASSLGQGVGHTEAFFGQGTRLTVV.

The CDR3 protein is CASSRGTSGSKNSYEQYF. The CDR3 DNA follows: TGTGCCAGCAGCCGAGGGACTAGCGGGAGCAAAAACTCCTACGAGCAGTACTTC. The V and J genes are TRBV14 and TRBJ2-7, with TRBD2 matching 14 bases. V was pared by 4 bases and J by 0 bases, with 8 bases of the junction left unmatched. In germline, CDR1 is SGHDN, CDR2 FVKESK. The CDR3 contains 18 residues.

This clonotype has just a few counts. The chain combines TRBV20-1 with TRBJ2-7, with a possible D match to TRBD2 (6 bases). The germline V gene encodes CDR1 DFQATT and CDR2 SNEGSKA (reference sequence). The CDR3 is 16 amino acids. V was cut by 0 bases and J by 1 base, with 16 bases left in between. In nucleotides, the CDR3 is TGCAGTGCTAGAGATACCGGCATCGGGGGTTCCTACGAGCAGTACTTC. This translates into CSARDTGIGGSYEQYF.

This clonotype was recorded many times. The gene calls are TRBV5-1 and TRBJ1-1; 12 nucleotides agree with TRBD1. The CDR3 totals 16 residues. Trimming at V came to 4 bases and at J to 6 bases, leaving 10 bases not matched to a gene. The germline V gene encodes CDR1 SGHRS and CDR2 YFSETQ. CDR3 sequence reads: CASSISGTGGLAEAFF. CDR3 in DNA: TGCGCCAGCAGCATCTCCGGGACAGGGGGCTTGGCTGAAGCTTTCTTT. The full variable domain, completed using reference TRBV5-1 and TRBJ1-1, is KAGVTQTPRYLIKTRGQQVTLSCSPISGHRSVSWYQQTPGQGLQFLFEYFSETQRNKGNFPGRFSGRQFSNSRSEMNVSTLELGDSALYLCASSISGTGGLAEAFFGQGTRLTVV.

V is TRBV9 and J is TRBJ1-6; TRBD1 aligns across 7 bases. CDR1 is SGDLS, CDR2 YYNGEE, per germline. The CDR3 consists of 15 residues. Unmatched junction bases numbered 3, after V lost 0 bases and J lost 6 bases. CDR3 loop: CASSVDGTVNSPLHF. The CDR3 DNA sequence: TGTGCCAGCAGCGTAGATGGGACAGTTAATTCACCCCTCCACTTT. The entire variable domain, with the rest obtained from reference TRBV9 and TRBJ1-6, is as follows: DSGVTQTPKHLITATGQRVTLRCSPRSGDLSVYWYQQSLDQGLQFLIQYYNGEERAKGNILERFSAQQFPDLHSELNLSSLELGDSALYFCASSVDGTVNSPLHFGNGTRLTVT.

The V and J genes are TRBV28 and TRBJ2-7; no clear D. Germline V gene lookup returns CDR1 MDHEN and CDR2 SYDVKM. Trimming pared 2 bases from V and 7 bases from J, leaving 12 bases between. The CDR3 is made up of 13 amino acids. CDR3 in amino acids: CASSLGSHGEQYF. DNA for the CDR3: TGTGCCAGCAGTTTAGGGTCCCATGGAGAGCAGTACTTC.

Points on this clonotype: This sequence is one base from a far larger clone and is likely a read error. The chain uses TRBV6-9 and TRBJ2-6; 9 nucleotides agree with TRBD1. The CDR3 has 16 residues. CDR1 and CDR2 from the germline V gene are MNHGY and SVAAGI. The CDR3 protein is CASSFNRGPGANVLAF. The CDR3 coding sequence is TGTGCCAGCAGTTTCAACAGGGGGCCTGGGGCCAACGTCCTGGCTTTC.

This clonotype was recorded a few times. J is TRBJ1-1 and V is TRBV30; TRBD1 is a possible D gene (6 bases). Per the germline V gene, CDR1 is GTSNPN and CDR2 is SVGIG (reference sequence). Trimming stripped 4 bases from V and 0 bases from J, with 18 bases between. This CDR3 contains 16 residues. CDR3 region: CAWITIRGALNTEAFF. CDR3 bases: TGTGCCTGGATAACCATCCGGGGGGCCCTGAACACTGAAGCTTTCTTT.

In its sample, this clonotype was seen a few times. The chain has TRBV20-1 and TRBJ1-1, with D perhaps matching TRBD1 (6 bases). The CDR3 runs 14 residues. Per the germline V gene, CDR1 is DFQATT and CDR2 is SNEGSKA (reference sequence). Trimming took 0 bases from V and 2 from J, leaving 10 bases between them. As DNA, the CDR3 is TGCAGTGCTAGAGATCTGGGGACAAACACTGAAGCTTTCTTT. Protein product: CSARDLGTNTEAFF.

In its sample, this clonotype was seen many times. This rearrangement joins TRBV11-2 to TRBJ2-7, with D possibly matching TRBD1 (5 bases). The germline V and J ends were trimmed by 0 bases and 6 bases, with 15 bases remaining between them. The CDR3 covers 15 residues. Germline loops: CDR1 SGHAT, CDR2 FQNNGV. This CDR3 is CASSLEVGPAGEQYF. CDR3 sequence (DNA): TGTGCCAGCAGCTTAGAGGTGGGGCCCGCTGGCGAGCAGTACTTC.

This clonotype was observed a handful of times. V and J are TRBV25-1 and TRBJ1-2, with a tentative D call TRBD1 (5 bases). The V and J ends lost 4 bases and 1 base respectively, with 13 bases between them. Germline CDR1 MGHDK, CDR2 SYGVNS. CDR3 length: 15 residues. The CDR3 DNA reads TGTGCCAGCAGTGGGGGCCGTCGGTTTAACTATGGCTACACCTTC. Amino acids: CASSGGRRFNYGYTF.

This clonotype was counted between two and nine times. The rearrangement links TRBV19 to TRBJ2-1, with 8 positions matching TRBD1. The length of the CDR3 is 14 residues. Germline V gives CDR1 LNHDA, CDR2 SQIVND (reference sequence). With 3 bases clipped from V and 7 bases from J, the junction kept 5 bases outside the gene matches. CDR3 bases: TGTGCCAGTAGTATCGCAGGGGGCTGGAATGAGCAGTTCTTC. As protein: CASSIAGGWNEQFF.

Note on this clonotype: A read error is possible here, since a much larger clone lies one base away. This rearrangement joins TRBV11-2 to TRBJ2-7; TRBD2 matches 11 bases. The CDR3 spans 17 residues. The V gene end was trimmed by 4 bases and the J gene end by 4 bases; junction bases not matched to a gene: 12. Germline V CDR1 and CDR2: SGHAT, FQNNGV. The CDR3 region is CASSYHQTSGNLYEQYF. The CDR3 DNA sequence: TGTGCCAGCAGCTACCACCAGACTAGCGGGAATTTGTACGAGCAGTACTTC.